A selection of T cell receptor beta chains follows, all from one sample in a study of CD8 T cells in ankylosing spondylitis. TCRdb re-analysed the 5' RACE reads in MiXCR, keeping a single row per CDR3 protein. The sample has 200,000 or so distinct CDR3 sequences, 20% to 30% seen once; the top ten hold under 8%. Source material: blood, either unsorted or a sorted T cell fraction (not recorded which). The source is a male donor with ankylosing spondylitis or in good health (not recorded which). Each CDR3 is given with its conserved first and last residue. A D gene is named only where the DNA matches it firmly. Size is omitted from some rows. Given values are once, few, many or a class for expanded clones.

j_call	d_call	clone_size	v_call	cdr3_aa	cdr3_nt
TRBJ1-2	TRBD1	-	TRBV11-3	CASSLVTGISGYTF	TGTGCCAGCAGCTTAGTGACAGGGATTTCTGGCTACACCTTC
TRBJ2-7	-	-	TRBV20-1	CSARRDRTNEQYF	TGCAGTGCTAGGAGAGACAGAACAAACGAGCAGTACTTC
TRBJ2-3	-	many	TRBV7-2	CASNPDWGNTQYF	TGTGCCAGCAACCCGGATTGGGGGAATACGCAGTATTTT
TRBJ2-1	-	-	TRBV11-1	CASSSFRAAPREQFF	TGTGCCAGCAGCAGCTTCCGGGCCGCCCCCCGTGAGCAGTTCTTC
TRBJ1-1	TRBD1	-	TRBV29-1	CSVTGGAGNTEAFF	TGCAGCGTCACAGGGGGCGCGGGGAACACTGAAGCTTTCTTT
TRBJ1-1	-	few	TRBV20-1	CSAPVTGTGEAFF	TGCAGTGCACCGGTGACGGGAACTGGTGAAGCTTTCTTT
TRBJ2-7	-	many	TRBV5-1	CASSLTQARLDEQYF	TGCGCCAGCAGCTTGACACAGGCACGCCTCGACGAGCAGTACTTC
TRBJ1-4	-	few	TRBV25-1	CASSEYAGYNEKLFF	TGTGCCAGCAGTGAGTACGCGGGGTATAATGAAAAACTGTTTTTT
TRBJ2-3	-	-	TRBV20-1	CSAKWQGLTDTQYF	TGCAGTGCTAAGTGGCAGGGCCTAACAGATACGCAGTATTTT
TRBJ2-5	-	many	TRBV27	CASSPTLGTQYF	TGTGCCAGCAGTCCGACCCTGGGGACCCAGTACTTC
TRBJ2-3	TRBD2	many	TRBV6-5	CASSYSALAGEDTQYF	TGTGCCAGCAGTTACTCAGCTCTAGCGGGTGAAGATACGCAGTATTTT
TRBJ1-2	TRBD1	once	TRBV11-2	CASSLGQGSVLHGYTF	TGTGCCAGCAGCTTAGGACAGGGCTCGGTTCTCCATGGCTACACCTTC
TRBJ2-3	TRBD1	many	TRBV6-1	CASRGTGGLDTQYF	TGTGCCAGCAGAGGGACAGGGGGCTTAGATACGCAGTATTTT
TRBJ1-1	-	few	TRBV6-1	CASSATTMNTEAFF	TGTGCCAGCAGTGCTACCACAATGAACACTGAAGCTTTCTTT
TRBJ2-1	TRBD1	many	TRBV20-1	CSAVRDRGLNEQFF	TGCAGTGCGGTCCGGGACAGGGGATTGAATGAGCAGTTCTTC
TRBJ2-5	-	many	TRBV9	CASSGGATGGQETQYF	TGTGCCAGCAGCGGGGGTGCGACTGGGGGCCAAGAGACCCAGTACTTC
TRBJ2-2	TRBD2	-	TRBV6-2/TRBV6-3	CASSYPGTSGSVNTGELFF	TGTGCCAGCAGTTACCCCGGGACTAGCGGGAGTGTGAACACCGGGGAGCTGTTTTTT
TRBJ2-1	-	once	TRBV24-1	CATSGSVGNEQFF	TGTGCCACCAGTGGGAGTGTAGGCAATGAGCAGTTCTTC
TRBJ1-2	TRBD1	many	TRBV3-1	CASGQGASYGYTF	TGTGCCAGCGGACAGGGGGCGAGCTATGGCTACACCTTC
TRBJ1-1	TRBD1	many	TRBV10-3	CAISGTGDTEAFF	TGTGCCATCAGCGGGACAGGGGACACTGAAGCTTTCTTT
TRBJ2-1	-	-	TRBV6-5	CASRPSRRNEQFF	TGTGCCAGCAGGCCCTCGAGGAGGAATGAGCAGTTCTTC
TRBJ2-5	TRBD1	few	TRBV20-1	CSASDGTVKTETQYF	TGCAGTGCTTCCGATGGGACAGTGAAAACCGAGACCCAGTACTTC
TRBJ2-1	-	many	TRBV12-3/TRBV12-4	CASSLAPLEQFF	TGTGCCAGCAGTTTAGCTCCCCTCGAGCAGTTCTTC
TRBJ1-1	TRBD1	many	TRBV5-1	CASSRRTGENTEAFF	TGCGCCAGCAGCCGCCGCACAGGGGAGAACACTGAAGCTTTCTTT
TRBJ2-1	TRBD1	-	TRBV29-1	CSVGHRDRVFNEQFF	TGCAGCGTTGGCCACCGGGACAGAGTTTTCAATGAGCAGTTCTTC
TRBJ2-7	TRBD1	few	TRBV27	CASSPPRGQGLTYEQYF	TGTGCCAGCAGTCCCCCCAGGGGACAGGGTCTCACCTACGAGCAGTACTTC
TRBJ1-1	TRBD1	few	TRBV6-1	CASRRDRGRTEAFF	TGTGCCAGCAGGAGGGACAGGGGGCGGACTGAAGCTTTCTTT
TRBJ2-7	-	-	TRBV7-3	CASSLSPAGPQNEQYF	TGTGCCAGCAGCTTATCCCCCGCCGGGCCTCAGAACGAGCAGTACTTC
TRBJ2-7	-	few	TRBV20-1	CSASLGLYLRQYF	TGCAGTGCTAGCTTAGGACTATACCTACGGCAGTACTTC
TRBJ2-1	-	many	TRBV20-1	CSRRNQRNNEQFF	TGCAGTAGACGGAACCAAAGAAACAATGAGCAGTTCTTC
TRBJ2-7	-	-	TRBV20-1	CSASRTPGLEQYF	TGCAGTGCTAGTAGGACCCCGGGGCTGGAGCAGTACTTC
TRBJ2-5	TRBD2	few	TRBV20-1	CSARGVGLGREETQYF	TGCAGTGCTAGAGGGGTCGGACTCGGGCGGGAGGAGACCCAGTACTTC
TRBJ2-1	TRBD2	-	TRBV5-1	CASSLGRTSVGEQFF	TGCGCCAGCAGCTTAGGCAGGACTAGCGTAGGTGAGCAGTTCTTC
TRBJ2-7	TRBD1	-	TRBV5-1	CASRRTGGADEQYF	TGCGCCAGCAGGCGGACAGGGGGCGCGGACGAGCAGTACTTC
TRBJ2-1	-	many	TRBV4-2	CASSHLGPSYNEQFF	TGTGCCAGCAGCCATCTAGGACCCTCCTACAATGAGCAGTTCTTC
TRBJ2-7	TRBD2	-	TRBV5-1	CASSFLAGGSYEQYF	TGCGCCAGCAGCTTTCTAGCGGGAGGGTCCTACGAGCAGTACTTC
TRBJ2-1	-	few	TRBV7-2	CASSSQPGPREQFF	TGTGCCAGCAGCTCCCAGCCGGGACCAAGGGAGCAGTTCTTC
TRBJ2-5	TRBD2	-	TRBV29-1	CSGALAGGPETQYF	TGCAGCGGCGCCCTAGCGGGAGGGCCGGAGACCCAGTACTTC
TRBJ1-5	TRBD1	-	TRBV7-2	CASSRDLQGSGNQPQHF	TGTGCCAGCAGCAGGGACCTACAGGGGTCGGGCAATCAGCCCCAGCATTTT
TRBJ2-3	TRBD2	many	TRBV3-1	CASSYGLAGGPSTDTQYF	TGTGCCAGCAGCTACGGACTAGCGGGAGGGCCCAGCACAGATACGCAGTATTTT
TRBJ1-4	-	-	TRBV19	CASRPTGGGEKLFF	TGTGCCAGTAGACCTACGGGGGGCGGTGAAAAACTGTTTTTT
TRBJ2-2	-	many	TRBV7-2	CASSPYGTANTGELFF	TGTGCCAGCAGCCCCTACGGGACGGCGAACACCGGGGAGCTGTTTTTT
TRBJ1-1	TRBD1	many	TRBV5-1	CASSPQDRGTTEAFF	TGCGCCAGCAGCCCCCAGGACAGGGGGACCACTGAAGCTTTCTTT
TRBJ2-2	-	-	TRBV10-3	CAISDLRSSNTGELFF	TGTGCCATCAGTGACTTGCGGAGCTCGAACACCGGGGAGCTGTTTTTT
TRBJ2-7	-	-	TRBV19	CASALDYEGEQYF	TGTGCCAGTGCACTAGACTACGAGGGCGAGCAGTACTTC
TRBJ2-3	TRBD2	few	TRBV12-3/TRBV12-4	CASSLAGGLAFAQYF	TGTGCCAGCAGTTTAGCGGGCGGACTAGCGTTCGCGCAGTATTTT
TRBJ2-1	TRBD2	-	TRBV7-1	CASNPVAGRNYNEQFF	TGTGCCAGCAACCCAGTAGCGGGGAGGAACTACAATGAGCAGTTCTTC